These 16 T cell receptor beta chains were all obtained from the same sample, sequenced in a study of early T cells in non-severe SARS-CoV-2 infection. TCRdb processed the 5' RACE reads anew with MiXCR; each CDR3 protein has one entry. The sample records about 84,000 distinct CDR3 sequences, 12% being singletons. Sequencing input: whole blood. These receptors came from an adult who was a healthcare worker with PCR-confirmed SARS-CoV-2 infection or an uninfected control (not recorded which).

J is TRBJ1-1 and V is TRBV29-1; D is unresolved. The CDR3 extends over 13 amino acids. The germline V gene has CDR1 SQVTM and CDR2 ANQGSEA. Trimming pared 6 bases from V and 11 bases from J, leaving 22 bases between. CDR3 sequence (DNA): TGCAGCGTCAGCGCTACAAGCACTTTTGGGGCTTTCTTT. Translated: CSVSATSTFGAFF.

This clonotype was found a few times. The chain couples TRBV9 to TRBJ2-5; D is undetermined. The CDR3 consists of 16 residues. Germline CDR1 is SGDLS and CDR2 is YYNGEE. Deletions cut 2 bases from V and 1 base from J, with 15 bases between. The CDR3: CASSVGFSRFQETQYF. The CDR3, as DNA: TGTGCCAGCAGCGTTGGGTTTTCAAGGTTCCAAGAGACCCAGTACTTC.

V is TRBV6-1 and J is TRBJ1-1; D gene ambiguous. With 4 bases removed from V and 1 base from J, the gap between germline ends came to 10 bases. In germline, CDR1 is MNHNS, CDR2 SASEGT. The CDR3 sequence is 14 residues long. The CDR3 loop reads CASSGHVPNTEAFF. The CDR3 DNA is TGTGCCAGCAGTGGGCACGTTCCGAACACTGAAGCTTTCTTT.

The rearrangement uses TRBV6-1 and TRBJ2-3; D remains ambiguous. The CDR3 totals 13 residues. The germline V gene encodes CDR1 MNHNS and CDR2 SASEGT. V lost 7 bases, J lost 6 bases, and 14 bases lay in between. CDR3 bases: TGTGCCAGCACCACGGACCCGTGGGATACGCAGTATTTT. Encoded protein: CASTTDPWDTQYF.

This clonotype occurred a few times. The chain uses TRBV20-1 and TRBJ2-3, with 8 bases identical to TRBD2. Germline CDR1 and CDR2: DFQATT and SNEGSKA (reference sequence). V gave up 5 bases and J gave up 3 bases; unmatched junction bases: 10. The CDR3 is made up of 15 amino acids. The CDR3: CSAGKLADQTDTQYF. The DNA for the CDR3 is TGCAGTGCTGGCAAACTAGCGGATCAGACAGATACGCAGTATTTT.

This clonotype was counted ten times or more. The chain carries TRBV6-1 and TRBJ1-2; D perhaps matches TRBD1 (6 bases). V was cut by 4 bases and J by 7 bases, with 16 bases left in between. Germline loops: CDR1 MNHNS, CDR2 SASEGT. The length of the CDR3 is 14 residues. The CDR3 is CASSVGAGDVGYTF. In DNA form, the CDR3 reads TGTGCCAGCAGTGTAGGGGCAGGGGATGTTGGCTACACCTTC.

This clonotype has just a few counts. The genes are TRBV12-3 or TRBV12-4 and TRBJ1-4, with D perhaps TRBD1 (5 bases). The V and J ends lost 6 bases and 7 bases respectively, with 15 bases between them. This CDR3 region has 14 residues. The CDR3 sequence is CASRSGAGGEKLFF. In DNA form, the CDR3 reads TGTGCCAGCAGGTCCGGGGCCGGAGGTGAAAAACTGTTTTTT.

The V and J genes are TRBV7-3 and TRBJ1-1, with a possible D match to TRBD1 (5 bases). V dropped 5 bases and J dropped 4 bases, with 11 bases sitting between them. The germline V gene has CDR1 SGHTA and CDR2 FQGTGA. CDR3 size: 13 residues. The CDR3 DNA is TGTGCCAGCAGCATAATGAGGGGCACTGAAGCTTTCTTT. Its protein is CASSIMRGTEAFF.

This chain connects TRBV10-3 to TRBJ2-3; D is possibly TRBD2 (5 bases). The CDR3 sequence is 14 residues long. Looked up from germline, CDR1 is ENHRY and CDR2 is SYGVKD. Trimming cost V 6 bases and J 3 bases, with 13 bases left between them. The CDR3 DNA sequence: TGTGCCATCAGGAGGAGAGGGATTACAGATACGCAGTATTTT. Translating it yields CAIRRRGITDTQYF.

This clonotype came up many times. The CDR3 reads CASAQGQLNTEAFF. The CDR3 DNA reads TGTGCCAGCGCCCAGGGGCAGCTGAACACTGAAGCTTTCTTT. V is TRBV2 and J is TRBJ1-1, with a weak D call TRBD1 (6 bases). Per the germline V gene, CDR1 is SNHLY and CDR2 is FYNNEI. The V and J ends lost 8 bases and 0 bases respectively, with 13 bases between them. The CDR3 extends over 14 amino acids.

There are a few counts of this clonotype. The chain recombines TRBV6-2 or TRBV6-3 with TRBJ2-7, with D perhaps given as TRBD1 or TRBD2 (5 bases each). The CDR3 is 14 residues long. V shed 5 bases and J shed 2 bases, with 13 bases lying between them. Per germline, CDR1 MNHEY and CDR2 SVGEGT. CDR3 sequence reads: CASSNQGVTYEQYF. CDR3 sequence (DNA): TGTGCCAGCAGTAACCAGGGAGTCACCTACGAGCAGTACTTC.

This clonotype turned up a few times. The chain has TRBV10-3 and TRBJ1-2, with 8 bases matching TRBD1. The CDR3 is 14 residues long. Germline V lookup: CDR1 ENHRY, CDR2 SYGVKD. V was clipped by 5 bases and J by 4 bases; unmatched bases: 6. Here the CDR3 DNA reads TGTGCCATCAGTCTACAGGGGGAGGGCTATGGCTACACCTTC. This codes for CAISLQGEGYGYTF.

This clonotype was counted at least ten times. This chain joins TRBV12-3 or TRBV12-4 and TRBJ1-4; TRBD1 is a possible D gene (5 bases). The CDR3 is 13 residues long. The V end lost 10 bases, the J end lost 0 bases, and 9 bases lay between the germline ends. This CDR3 reads CATGPATNEKLFF. The CDR3 DNA reads TGTGCCACAGGGCCCGCAACTAATGAAAAACTGTTTTTT.

The gene calls are TRBV4-1 and TRBJ2-2; possibly TRBD1 for D (6 bases). With 0 bases removed from V and 0 bases from J, the gap between germline ends came to 11 bases. The CDR3 consists of 17 residues. Germline V lookup: CDR1 MGHRA, CDR2 YSYEKL. CDR3 protein: CASSQDFRTANTGELFF. CDR3 sequence (DNA): TGCGCCAGCAGCCAAGACTTTCGGACAGCGAACACCGGGGAGCTGTTTTTT.

This chain links TRBV30 with TRBJ1-1; D remains ambiguous. CDR3 length: 11 amino acids. Germline V gene sequence: CDR1 GTSNPN, CDR2 SVGIG (reference sequence). V lost 0 bases to trimming and J lost 6 bases, with 5 bases between them. The CDR3 DNA reads as TGTGCCTGGAGTGTATTGTCTGAAGCTTTCTTT. Residues: CAWSVLSEAFF.

The table lists this clonotype with many counts. This rearrangement joins TRBV12-3 or TRBV12-4 to TRBJ1-1, with no clear D. The CDR3 length is 15 residues. Trimming removed 7 bases at V and 1 base at J, with 16 bases between. CDR3 DNA sequence: TGTGCCAGCACCCCCCCCACCCGGGCGAACACTGAAGCTTTCTTT. Translation gives CASTPPTRANTEAFF.